What follows is one T cell receptor beta chain and its context. Many counts were recorded for this clonotype. The specificity of this receptor is unknown. No much larger clone is present one base from it, and per-base qualities are unavailable. The sample originates from a study of regulatory T cells in long-lasting Graves disease (dated by TCRdb to about 2021). In terms of the full investigation: Patients with newly diagnosed Graves' disease had been on antithyroid drugs for under 3 months. The study took place in China and was registered as a clinical trial. A total of 33 samples underwent TCR sequencing: some 13 from persistent and roughly 20 from newly diagnosed Graves' disease patients. Persistent Graves' disease patients were compared with newly diagnosed Graves' disease patients by peripheral blood TCR sequencing and RNA sequencing. Results the study describes overall, beyond this receptor: The authors noted that the small sample size was a limitation that may lower accuracy. Sequencing and analysis were limited to the TCR beta chain. Patients with persistent disease shared more public clonotypes (about 2,700) than newly diagnosed patients did (about 1,000). Lower TCR Shannon entropy and fewer highly expanded clones were observed in persistent Graves' disease patients than in newly diagnosed patients, which suggested clonal expansion. Because the primary lesion, thyroid tissue, could not be accessed, the study looked at peripheral blood alone.

Reading the label with the study, this specimen's time point is: newly diagnosed GD, antithyroid drugs for less than 3 months. RNA was extracted from PBMCs in TRIzol for both TCR sequencing and RNA sequencing. The diagnosis of Graves' disease was made according to American Thyroid Association guidelines. Patients for the study were recruited at an endocrinology department in Xi'an, China. From each patient, around 9 milliliters of peripheral blood was collected into an EDTA anticoagulant tube. Ficoll Paque Plus density gradient separation was used to isolate PBMCs, and no further T cell sorting was performed. An Agilent 2100 Bioanalyzer and agarose gel were used to assess RNA quality, and a NanoDrop 2000 was used to measure RNA concentration. The library was generated by multiplex PCR. Instrument used: Illumina HiSeq 4000. CDR3 regions were amplified by Arm-PCR with iRepertoire HTBI primers to construct TCR beta libraries. Gel purification was performed on PCR products prior to sequencing. As for the original processing: A total of fewer than 80 TRBV and under 15 TRBJ segments were identified across samples and were used for gene usage analysis of CDR3 amino acid clonotypes. Filtered high-quality paired reads were merged into contigs using COPE and FqMerger. BLAST was used to align contigs to IMGT TRBV, TRBD and TRBJ reference genes, and CDR3 was defined according to IMGT. Any clonotype with a frequency above 0.1% was counted as a highly expanded clone. Shannon entropy served as the measure of repertoire diversity, while the Gini coefficient captured V-J evenness. Clonotypes shared by more than one individual were considered public. TCRdb reworked the public reads: Q25 trimming with fastp, MiXCR clone assembly, productive beta chains retained. CDR3 protein duplicates are merged, each entry listing the most common genes and DNA. What appears here as the V and J calls and clone size reflects TCRdb's work, not the paper's. The sample yields about 350,000 distinct CDR3 sequences; around 15% were counted once. The ten largest clones represent around 21% of the sample.

This sample also belongs to another study, concerning T cells in Graves' hyperthyroidism and ophthalmopathy. That second publication adds: Stable Graves' hyperthyroidism was defined as the absence of progression to ophthalmopathy over 18 months of follow-up. Hyperthyroidism patients were newly diagnosed, with disease duration under 2 months, and aged 18 to 65 years. Patients with uncontrolled infections, other autoimmune diseases, pregnancy or lactation were excluded. Diagnoses relied on clinical symptoms, serum thyroxine and TRAb, thyroid ultrasound and orbital computed tomography. The TCR CDR3 was subjected to a first round of RT-PCR using the HTBI primer set and the Qiagen OneStep RT-PCR kit. Most expanded thyroid clonotypes (frequency above 0.001) were also detected in blood, a finding suggesting that blood repertoires may reflect thyroid immune responses. A model built on a 13 V-J signature distinguished ophthalmopathy from stable hyperthyroidism, reaching about 89% sensitivity and around 81% specificity in cross-validation and 80%/75% in testing. In validation, the model predicted progression to ophthalmopathy a median of about 6.8 months before onset, with roughly 68% sensitivity and just under 75% specificity. TCR V-J signatures able to tell the groups apart were searched for in a discovery cohort of some 100 patients, of whom 40 to 45 had Graves' ophthalmopathy and roughly 58 had stable Graves' hyperthyroidism. Whether ophthalmopathy could be predicted prospectively was tested in an independent validation cohort made up of 18 to 20 hyperthyroidism patients plus 17 patients who later progressed to ophthalmopathy. For training and testing, the approximately 92 patients in the discovery cohort were randomly divided in a 7:3 ratio. Thyroid tissue and blood T-cell repertoires from more than five Graves' hyperthyroidism patients were also compared in the study. Following sampling, methimazole starting at 30 mg daily was given to hyperthyroidism patients, and high-dose intravenous methylprednisolone was given to ophthalmopathy patients. Libraries were constructed in a second round of multiplex PCR, after which size selection and purification were performed. Libraries were sequenced paired-end with 100 bp reads on an Illumina HiSeq2000. SOAPnuke was used to process the raw data, removing reads that contained adapters or uncalled bases, had a mean Phred below 15, or lacked an exact match to the constant primer or identifier. High-quality paired reads were merged using COPE v1.2.5, and each unique nucleotide sequence was defined as a clonotype. Clonotypes were aligned to IMGT TRBV, TRBD and TRBJ reference segments using MiTCR v1.1. The analysis was restricted to V-J combinations with a frequency above 0.0001, which together covered 99% to 99.2% of the repertoires. The TCS score was defined as the ratio of F50 (clonal expansion) to E x V (chaos), calculated using BLOSUM62-based TCRdist between CDR3 peptides within each V-J. Welch's t-statistics and random forest reduced around 520 V-J features to 13, which were used in a naive Bayes classifier (R e1071). Sample size was not statistically predetermined, and blinding of investigators to group allocation was not performed. The paper describes TCR Vbeta CDR3 sequencing of fewer than 150 peripheral blood samples, made up of fewer than 50 ophthalmopathy patients, more than 70 hyperthyroidism patients and roughly 17 progressor patients.

The sequence was obtained from a woman under 30 with Graves disease. Donor details come from another sample of the same person, matched by shared clones. This specimen was peripheral blood mononuclear cells (PBMCs), taken at new diagnosis, from a patient treated with antithyroid drugs.

In nucleotide form, the sequence is TGTGCCTCTAGTCCGGGGTTCGATAATTCACCCCTCCACTTT. Translation gives CASSPGFDNSPLHF. The chain is encoded by TRBV11-2 joined to TRBJ1-6; a confident D gene designation cannot be given. The CDR3 runs 14 amino acids, cysteine and phenylalanine included. Only the CDR3 DNA is retained, 42 bases long and in frame from the first base. CDR1 is given as SGHAT and CDR2 as FQNNGV, both from the germline V gene. The trim is 11 bases for V and 5 bases for J, with a gap of 16 bases between the germline ends.